The 4 T cell receptor beta chains below come from one sample, sequenced in a study of T cell responses to AZD1222 COVID-19 vaccine. Clones were sequenced by immunoSEQ multiplex PCR, and TCRdb holds only the in-frame ones, with some missing. The repertoire includes some 120,000 clones, 70% to 90% of them detected once, and about 4% sits in the top ten. Sequenced material: peripheral blood, taken on day 0 of MenACWY control vaccination. These receptors all stem from an adult in good health.

The CDR3 nucleotides are TGTGCCAGCAGCTTAAGGGGGGTCTCCTATAATTCACCCCTCCACTTT. Translating it yields CASSLRGVSYNSPLHF. This chain connects TRBV7-2 to TRBJ1-6, with a weak D call TRBD1 (6 bases). The germline V and J ends were trimmed by 2 bases and 0 bases, with 8 bases remaining between them. The CDR3 runs 16 residues. Germline CDR1 and CDR2: SGHTA and FQGNSA.

The chain combines TRBV29-1 with TRBJ2-6, with unresolved D. Looked up from germline, CDR1 is SQVTM and CDR2 is ANQGSEA. CDR3 size: 18 residues. Trimming removed 2 bases from V and 0 bases from J, with 17 bases in between. The CDR3 is CSVEIRGGPSSGANVLTF. The DNA of the CDR3 is TGCAGCGTTGAAATTCGAGGCGGCCCAAGCTCTGGGGCCAACGTCCTGACTTTC.

The V call is TRBV18, the J call TRBJ1-2; D is ambiguous. This CDR3 is 14 amino acids long. In germline, CDR1 is KGHSH, CDR2 LQKENI. The V end lost 3 bases, the J end lost 7 bases, and 15 bases lay between the germline ends. Here the CDR3 reads CASSPREDRGGYTF. CDR3 nucleotide sequence: TGTGCCAGCTCACCTCGGGAAGATCGTGGTGGCTACACCTTC.

V gene TRBV19 combines with J gene TRBJ1-1; 9 bases fit TRBD1. Germline lookup yields CDR1 LNHDA and CDR2 SQIVND (reference sequence). With 6 bases clipped from V and 7 bases from J, the junction kept 9 bases outside the gene matches. The CDR3 spans 14 residues. The CDR3 region has the DNA TGTGCCAGTAGCGACAGGGGGTTCGCCCTTGAAGCTTTCTTT. It encodes CASSDRGFALEAFF.